This paragraph reports one T cell receptor (beta chain). Its cognate antigen is unknown. Since no conserved phenylalanine or tryptophan closes the CDR3, a read error is the likely cause. TCR beta cDNA libraries had unique molecular identifiers. Input of roughly 0.95 to 10 million T cells yielded 400,000 to 550,000 cDNA molecules. TCRdb re-derived calls from the PCR reads in MiXCR, one entry per CDR3 protein. The repertoire holds about 570,000 distinct CDR3 sequences, with less than 40% as singletons. The data belong to a study of post-analysis software for immune sequencing data. Whole-study results and caveats: A few TRBV segments occurring more often in patients than controls included TRBV5-6, TRBV5-1 and TRBV20-1.

CDR1 SQVTM and CDR2 ANQGSEA come from the germline V gene. The CDR3 spans 14 residues. The receptor's source is a girl aged 2-17 years with multiple sclerosis. Input material: blood. The chain uses TRBV29-1 and TRBJ2-1, with 12 positions matching TRBD2. The CDR3 coding sequence is TGCAGGGCTTCGGGACTAGCGGGTCACAATGAGCAGTTCGTC. Protein: CRASGLAGHNEQFV.